The clone carrying this T cell receptor (beta chain) came up once. As originally analysed: It was from reference gene primer amplification that nucleated cell counts were estimated. Some clones are missing from TCRdb's copy, which holds only in-frame ones; the method was immunoSEQ multiplex PCR. That table gives V, J and clone size, and the DNA gave D and trimming. The table records 350,000 to 450,000 clones, more than 80% of them present only once. This record belongs to a study of blood T cell repertoires in COVID-19. Study context: Sites across the United States, Italy and Spain contributed samples from acute and convalescent COVID-19. From T cells, B-cell-depleted T cells, or PBMCs came the material, which was cDNA or gDNA.

Trimming took 1 base from V and 6 from J, leaving 13 bases between them. There are 14 residues in the CDR3. Germline V CDR1 and CDR2: SGHVS, FNYEAQ. Sequenced input: peripheral blood. The chain has TRBV7-6 and TRBJ2-7; D ambiguous. The clonotype comes from a man aged 35-49 years with acute or convalescent COVID-19. The CDR3 here is CASSLVRPAGEQYF. DNA of the CDR3: TGTGCCAGCAGCTTAGTTAGACCAGCAGGCGAGCAGTACTTC. The full variable domain, its missing parts supplied by reference TRBV7-6 and TRBJ2-7, is GAGVSQSPRYKVTKRGQDVALRCDPISGHVSLYWYRQALGQGPEFLTYFNYEAQQDKSGLPNDRFSAERPEGSISTLTIQRTEQRDSAMYRCASSLVRPAGEQYFGPGTRLTVT.